Sequencing of this TCR beta chain was carried out in a study of vaccination and CD4 T cells after COVID-19. About the study: The cells in question were stimulated using overlapping spike peptides derived from SARS-CoV-2, HCoV-NL63, HCoV-OC43 and HCoV-229E.

As regards this clonotype: Its antigen is not known.

Scientists ran DNA taken from cultured CD4+ T cells through the Oncomine TCR Beta short-read assay for sequencing. It was cultured CD4+ T cells from which genomic DNA was extracted. Using its own MiXCR run on the PCR reads, TCRdb lists one record per CDR3 protein. This table holds 4,000 or so distinct CDR3 sequences, about 21% found once. The V segment lost 6 bases and the J segment 1 base; nucleotides outside the gene matches: 4. Per germline, CDR1 SNHLY and CDR2 FYNNEI. This CDR3 contains 17 residues. As to treatment: approximately 9-day PBMC culture with coronavirus spike peptide pools or control peptides (ViraFEST assay). ViraFEST sequenced TCRs after peptide-pool expansion of antigen-specific T cells. March to December 2020 was the span of positive PCR dates, which predated US Alpha, Beta and Delta variants.

The receptor comes from a human donor who had recovered from COVID-19. Sequenced: CD4+ T cells from blood, cultured in vitro. This chain connects TRBV2 to TRBJ2-3; TRBD2 matches at 16 bases. The CDR3 spells CASRGLAGGARTDTQYF. The CDR3 DNA is TGTGCCAGCAGGGGACTAGCGGGGGGGGCGCGCACAGATACGCAGTATTTT.